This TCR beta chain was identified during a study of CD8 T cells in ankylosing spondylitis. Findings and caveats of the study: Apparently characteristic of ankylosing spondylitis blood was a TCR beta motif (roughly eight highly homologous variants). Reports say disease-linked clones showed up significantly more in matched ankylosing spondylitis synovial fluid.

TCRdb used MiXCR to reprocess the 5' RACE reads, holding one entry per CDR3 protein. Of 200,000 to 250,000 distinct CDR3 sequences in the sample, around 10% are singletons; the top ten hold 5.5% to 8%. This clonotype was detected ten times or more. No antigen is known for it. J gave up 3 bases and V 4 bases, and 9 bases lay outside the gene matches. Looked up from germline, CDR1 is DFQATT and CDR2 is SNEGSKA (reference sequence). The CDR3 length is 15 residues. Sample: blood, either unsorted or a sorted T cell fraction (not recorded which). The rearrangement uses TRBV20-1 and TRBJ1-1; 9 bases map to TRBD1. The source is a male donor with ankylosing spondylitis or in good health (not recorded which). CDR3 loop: CSATRTGQGYTEAFF. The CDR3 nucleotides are TGCAGTGCTACCCGAACGGGACAGGGTTACACTGAAGCTTTCTTT.